This T cell receptor (beta chain) derives from a study of blood T cells in healthy people across ages. Sample-barcoded 5' priming and a J-beta primer mix drove a second PCR of roughly 7 to 11 cycles. TCRdb independently ran MiXCR on the 5' RACE reads; one entry per CDR3 protein. The data show about 1.4 million distinct CDR3 sequences, 45% to 70% seen once. The CDR3 has 19 amino acids. Trimming took 1 base from V and 11 from J, leaving 32 bases between them. From germline, CDR1 is LGHNA and CDR2 YSLEER. The count of this clonotype is one. This receptor was identified in a man in his late teens or twenties in good health. This rearrangement joins TRBV4-3 to TRBJ1-2, with D perhaps TRBD1 (5 bases). The sample was blood. This chain's CDR3 is CASSQAFRDSSLSREWYTF. The CDR3 DNA sequence: TGCGCCAGCAGCCAAGCATTTAGGGACTCCTCTTTATCCCGAGAATGGTACACCTTC.